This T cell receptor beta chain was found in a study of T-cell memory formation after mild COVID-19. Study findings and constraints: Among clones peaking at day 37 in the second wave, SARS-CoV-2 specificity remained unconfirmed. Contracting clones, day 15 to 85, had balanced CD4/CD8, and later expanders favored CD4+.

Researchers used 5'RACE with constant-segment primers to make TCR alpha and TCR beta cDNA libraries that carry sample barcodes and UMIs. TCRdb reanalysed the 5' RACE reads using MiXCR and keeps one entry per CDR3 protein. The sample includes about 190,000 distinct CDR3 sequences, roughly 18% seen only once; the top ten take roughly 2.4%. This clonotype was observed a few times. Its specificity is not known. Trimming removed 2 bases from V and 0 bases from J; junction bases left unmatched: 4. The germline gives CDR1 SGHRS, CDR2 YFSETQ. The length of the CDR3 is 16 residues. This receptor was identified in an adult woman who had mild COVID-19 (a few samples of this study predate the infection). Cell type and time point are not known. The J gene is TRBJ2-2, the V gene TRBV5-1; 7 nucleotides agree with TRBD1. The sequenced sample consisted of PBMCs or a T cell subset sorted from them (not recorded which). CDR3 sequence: CASSLTTGTNTGELFF. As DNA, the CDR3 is TGCGCCAGCAGCTTAACGACAGGGACGAACACCGGGGAGCTGTTTTTT.